This T cell receptor beta chain stems from a study of CD8 T cells in Susac syndrome. Study as a whole: Blood was drawn from Susac syndrome patients while they were therapy-naive, on corticosteroids, or on intravenous immunoglobulin alone.

Study observations and caveats: None of the CD4+ T cell repertoires in Susac syndrome showed clonal expansion. The TCR sequencing and HLA analysis in the study involved a relatively small number of individuals, as the study acknowledged.

Turning to this clonotype: Its antigen is as yet unknown.

This CDR3 has 14 residues. V was trimmed by 6 bases and J by 1 base, leaving 14 bases between them. Germline V lookup: CDR1 SGHNT, CDR2 YYREEE (reference sequence). Sequencing of TCR beta was undertaken in CD8+ and CD4+ T cells derived from blood. It was with random hexamers that roughly 0.5 to 1 ug RNA was reverse transcribed. Each CDR3 protein is one row after TCRdb ran MiXCR on the immunoSEQ multiplex PCR reads. The table records 200,000 or so distinct CDR3 sequences, under 97% of them present only once. The TCR sequence derives from a human donor with Susac syndrome. The sequencing input was CD4+ T cells from PBMCs. The genes are TRBV5-4 and TRBJ2-7, with D hard to call. The CDR3 coding sequence is TGTGCCAGCACCGCGCCGGGCATTTCCTACGAGCAGTACTTC. This encodes CASTAPGISYEQYF.